The 14 T cell receptor beta chains below were found in one sample sequenced in a study of blood T cells in healthy people across ages. With a J-beta primer mix and a sample-barcoded 5' primer, a second PCR ran 7 to 11 cycles. From the 5' RACE reads, TCRdb called clonotypes with MiXCR, one entry per CDR3 protein. The sample lists about a million distinct CDR3 sequences; just over 50% were seen once. Sequencing was performed on blood. The receptors were sampled from an older woman in good health.

This sequence joins TRBV6-5 and TRBJ1-5, with 8 bases matching TRBD1. From germline, CDR1 is MNHEY and CDR2 SVGAGI. V gave up 6 bases and J gave up 0 bases; unmatched junction bases: 7. The CDR3 totals 16 residues. The CDR3 is CASRGRGLNSNQPQHF. The CDR3 DNA follows: TGTGCCAGCAGAGGCAGGGGGCTGAATAGCAATCAGCCCCAGCATTTT.

The chain joins TRBV7-9 to TRBJ1-2; D perhaps matches TRBD1 (5 bases). Germline loops: CDR1 SEHNR, CDR2 FQNEAQ (reference sequence). V was pared by 1 base and J by 4 bases, with 16 bases between. The CDR3 consists of 16 residues. CDR3 DNA sequence: TGTGCCAGCAGCTTAGGGGACCGCCCAACCCTCTATGGCTACACCTTC. It specifies CASSLGDRPTLYGYTF.

About this clonotype itself: A read error may produce the germline difference seen at one junction end. The CDR3 sequence: CSVDMQGGQETRYF. CDR3 nucleotides: TGCAGCGTTGACATGCAGGGTGGCCAAGAGACCCGGTACTTC. The V call is TRBV29-1, the J call TRBJ2-5; the D gene is possibly TRBD1 (5 bases). CDR1 is SQVTM, CDR2 ANQGSEA, per germline. The CDR3 runs 14 residues.

The table lists this clonotype with a few counts. The rearrangement links TRBV20-1 to TRBJ2-3; the D is unclear. V was clipped by 6 bases and J by 9 bases, with 13 bases between them. Per germline, CDR1 DFQATT and CDR2 SNEGSKA (reference sequence). There are 11 residues in the CDR3. The CDR3 region is CSAEEDRTQYF. The CDR3 bases are TGCAGTGCCGAGGAAGATCGCACGCAGTATTTT.

The V call is TRBV28, the J call TRBJ2-7, with D perhaps TRBD1 (6 bases). Trimming removed 4 bases at V and 11 bases at J, with 12 bases between. Looked up from germline, CDR1 is MDHEN and CDR2 is SYDVKM. CDR3 length: 11 amino acids. CDR3 nucleotides: TGTGCCAGCAGTTCGGGACAAAAGGAGTACTTC. This gives the protein CASSSGQKEYF.

The table lists this clonotype with a few counts. The rearrangement joins TRBV4-2 to TRBJ2-7, with no clear D. Trimming removed 0 bases from V and 4 bases from J, with 19 bases in between. CDR1 LGHNA and CDR2 YNFKEQ come from the germline V gene. The CDR3 length is 17 residues. Here the CDR3 DNA reads TGTGCCAGCAGCCAAGATGGTGCTTCGGCAAGTCATTACGAGCAGTACTTC. Translation gives CASSQDGASASHYEQYF.

The chain uses TRBV20-1 and TRBJ2-5, with no clear D. Germline V gene lookup returns CDR1 DFQATT and CDR2 SNEGSKA (reference sequence). CDR3 length: 12 amino acids. With 5 bases removed from V and 12 bases from J, the gap between germline ends came to 19 bases. The CDR3: CSAPGRLPTEYF. The CDR3 DNA reads as TGCAGTGCTCCCGGTCGGCTCCCCACCGAGTACTTC.

This clonotype has a handful of counts. This chain links TRBV10-3 with TRBJ2-5, with 7 positions matching TRBD2. The J call may be wrong; the DNA end is better matched by TRBJ2-7. In germline, CDR1 is ENHRY, CDR2 SYGVKD. The length of the CDR3 is 12 residues. CDR3 sequence: CATGERDYEQYF. The CDR3 DNA follows: TGTGCCACGGGGGAGCGGGATTACGAGCAGTACTTC.

This clonotype has just a few counts. The V call is TRBV7-2, the J call TRBJ2-3; TRBD2 matches at 13 bases. V trimming: 4 bases; J trimming: 4 bases; junction bases outside the gene matches: 8. CDR3 length: 17 amino acids. Germline V CDR1 and CDR2: SGHTA, FQGNSA. CDR3 in DNA: TGTGCCAGCAGCTCATGGGGACTAGCGGGGTGGGCAGATACGCAGTATTTT. As protein: CASSSWGLAGWADTQYF.

This clonotype was picked up a small number of times. V and J are TRBV3-1 and TRBJ2-4; D might be TRBD1 or TRBD2, each matching 5 bases. V lost 1 base to trimming and J lost 4 bases, with 11 bases between them. Germline-derived CDR1 and CDR2 are LGHDT and YNNKEL (reference sequence). The CDR3 covers 15 residues. The CDR3 loop is CASSQGPGAKNIQYF. Here the CDR3 DNA reads TGTGCCAGCAGCCAAGGGCCCGGGGCTAAAAACATTCAGTACTTC.

This clonotype was seen a few times. V and J are TRBV5-5 and TRBJ2-7; D may be TRBD1 (6 bases). The CDR3 consists of 13 residues. The germline CDR1 and CDR2 sequences are SGHKS and YYEKEE (reference sequence). V lost 7 bases to trimming and J lost 2 bases, with 13 bases between them. The CDR3 loop reads CASGPQGAYEQYF. In nucleotides, the CDR3 is TGTGCCAGCGGCCCACAGGGAGCCTACGAGCAGTACTTC.

This clonotype was observed a few times. The gene calls are TRBV5-1 and TRBJ1-1; 9 positions agree with TRBD1. The V segment lost 4 bases and the J segment 7 bases; nucleotides outside the gene matches: 5. The length of the CDR3 is 13 residues. Per germline, CDR1 SGHRS and CDR2 YFSETQ. CDR3 nucleotides: TGCGCCAGCAGCAAGGGACAGGGAATTGAAGCTTTCTTT. Protein product: CASSKGQGIEAFF.

The gene calls are TRBV18 and TRBJ1-5; the D gene is possibly TRBD1 (5 bases). The V end was cut by 5 bases, the J end by 5 bases, with 16 bases between. The CDR3 has 15 amino acids. Germline-derived CDR1 and CDR2 are KGHSH and LQKENI. CDR3 sequence (DNA): TGTGCCAGCTCAACCACAGGAAAGTACGATCAGCCCCAGCATTTT. It translates to CASSTTGKYDQPQHF.

This clonotype was found a few times. V and J are TRBV9 and TRBJ2-5, with D possibly being TRBD1 (5 bases). Matching the DNA end better, TRBJ2-7 makes the J call doubtful. The CDR3 sequence is 14 residues long. From germline, CDR1 is SGDLS and CDR2 YYNGEE. CDR3 nucleotides: TGTGCCAGCAGCGTACTAGGGGTCCCAAACGAGCAGTACTTC. Protein sequence: CASSVLGVPNEQYF.